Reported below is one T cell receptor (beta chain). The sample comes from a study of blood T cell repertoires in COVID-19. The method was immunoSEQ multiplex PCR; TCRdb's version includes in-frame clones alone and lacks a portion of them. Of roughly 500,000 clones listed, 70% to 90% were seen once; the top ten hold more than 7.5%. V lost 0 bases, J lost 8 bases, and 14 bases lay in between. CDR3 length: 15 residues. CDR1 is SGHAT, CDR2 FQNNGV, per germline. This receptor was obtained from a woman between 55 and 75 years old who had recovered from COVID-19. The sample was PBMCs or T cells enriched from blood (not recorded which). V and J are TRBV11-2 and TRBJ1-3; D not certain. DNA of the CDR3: TGTGCCAGCAGCTTAGAGCTCCGGGTTAGACACACCATATATTTT. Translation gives CASSLELRVRHTIYF.